The 32 T cell receptor beta chains given below trace back to one sample, sequenced in a study of cytomegalovirus exposure and HLA in healthy donors. The PCR had 60 Vbeta and 13 Jbeta primers. Clones were sequenced by immunoSEQ multiplex PCR, and TCRdb holds only the in-frame ones, with some missing. The table has about 94,000 clones, 78% seen once; the top ten hold about 0.71%. Sequences were obtained from PBMCs. All receptors come from a woman aged 55-70 years in good health and CMV-seronegative.

This clone has more than one count but fewer than ten. J is TRBJ2-3 and V is TRBV7-9; 9 nucleotides agree with TRBD1. The junction had 4 bases not matched to a gene; V was cut back by 5 bases and J by 10 bases. CDR3 length: 12 amino acids. Germline CDR1 is SEHNR and CDR2 is FQNEAQ (reference sequence). CDR3 residues: CASSGTGFAQYF. CDR3 in DNA: TGTGCCAGCAGCGGGACAGGGTTTGCGCAGTATTTT.

The V call is TRBV4-1, the J call TRBJ2-7; D is perhaps TRBD2 (6 bases). The germline V gene has CDR1 MGHRA and CDR2 YSYEKL. CDR3 length: 16 residues. V gave up 1 base and J gave up 4 bases, with 17 bases separating them. Here the CDR3 DNA reads TGCGCCAGCAGCCAAGTTTCCCCCACGGGGAGGTACGAGCAGTACTTC. Amino acids: CASSQVSPTGRYEQYF.

About this clone itself: A read error may account for a junction end that differs from germline. The chain combines TRBV30 with TRBJ1-2, with TRBD1 matching over 9 bases. The CDR3 totals 14 residues. The germline CDR1 and CDR2 sequences are GTSNPN and SVGIG (reference sequence). The CDR3: CAWSLIQGAYGHTF. The CDR3 nucleotides are TGTGCCTGGAGTCTAATACAGGGGGCCTATGGCCACACCTTC.

The rearrangement joins TRBV9 to TRBJ2-7; 7 positions agree with TRBD2. Germline CDR1 and CDR2: SGDLS and YYNGEE. This CDR3 contains 14 residues. The V gene end was trimmed by 4 bases and the J gene end by 4 bases; junction bases not matched to a gene: 8. The CDR3 region is CASSLSGVSYEQYF. The CDR3 DNA reads TGTGCCAGCAGCCTCAGCGGGGTATCGTACGAGCAGTACTTC.

The chain joins TRBV7-2 to TRBJ2-1; perhaps TRBD1 as D (5 bases). CDR3 length equals 15 residues. The germline V gene encodes CDR1 SGHTA and CDR2 FQGNSA. Trimming pared 5 bases from V and 2 bases from J, leaving 13 bases between. Here the CDR3 DNA reads TGTGCCAGCAGCCTTGCTGGGGCTACCTACAATGAGCAGTTCTTC. Residues: CASSLAGATYNEQFF.

V is TRBV19 and J is TRBJ2-4; 11 nucleotides line up with TRBD2. Per germline, CDR1 LNHDA and CDR2 SQIVND (reference sequence). The trim removed 3 bases at V and 6 bases at J, leaving 7 bases unmatched. The CDR3 spans 16 residues. CDR3 amino acids: CASSMLSGRAGNIQYF. The CDR3 DNA is TGTGCCAGTAGTATGCTTAGCGGGAGGGCGGGAAACATTCAGTACTTC.

This clone was seen a handful of times. This chain links TRBV19 with TRBJ2-3, with 7 bases that match TRBD2. Germline V lookup: CDR1 LNHDA, CDR2 SQIVND (reference sequence). The V and J ends lost 5 bases and 7 bases, in that order; junction bases with no gene match: 15. This CDR3 has 16 residues. The CDR3 region is CASSETSDIPTYTQYF. The CDR3 DNA sequence: TGTGCCAGTAGTGAAACTAGCGACATCCCGACATATACGCAGTATTTT.

The chain has TRBV7-2 and TRBJ1-4; 9 nucleotides align to TRBD1. Unmatched junction bases numbered 4, after V lost 3 bases and J lost 8 bases. The CDR3 has 14 residues. Germline-derived CDR1 and CDR2 are SGHTA and FQGNSA. The CDR3 coding sequence is TGTGCCAGCAGCTTGGGGACAGGGCTAGAAAAACTGTTTTTT. It encodes CASSLGTGLEKLFF.

This chain uses TRBV19 with TRBJ2-2, with 9 positions matching TRBD2. The CDR3 has 16 residues. Germline loops: CDR1 LNHDA, CDR2 SQIVND (reference sequence). J was trimmed by 5 bases and V by 5 bases; bases with no gene match: 9. The DNA of the CDR3 is TGTGCCAGTAGTCGGCGGGAGGGCCTAGGGACCGGGGAGCTGTTTTTT. Its translation is CASSRREGLGTGELFF.

This clone was picked up one time. This chain uses TRBV6-1 with TRBJ2-1, with 9 bases identical to TRBD1. This CDR3 spans 16 amino acids. With V trimmed by 4 bases and J by 7 bases, 11 bases remained unmatched. Germline V gives CDR1 MNHNS, CDR2 SASEGT. CDR3 nucleotides: TGTGCCAGCAGTGGGGACAGGGTCGGACCAAATAATGAGCAGTTCTTC. Its protein product is CASSGDRVGPNNEQFF.

This chain uses TRBV5-1 with TRBJ2-5; 14 nucleotides line up with TRBD2. V trimming: 8 bases; J trimming: 5 bases; junction bases outside the gene matches: 5. This CDR3 is 14 amino acids long. Germline loops: CDR1 SGHRS, CDR2 YFSETQ. The CDR3: CASRTSGGHETQYF. CDR3 sequence (DNA): TGCGCCAGTAGGACTAGCGGGGGGCACGAGACCCAGTACTTC.

This clone was seen once. The rearrangement uses TRBV30 and TRBJ1-2, with 8 positions matching TRBD1. This CDR3 is 11 amino acids long. The germline V gene encodes CDR1 GTSNPN and CDR2 SVGIG (reference sequence). The J segment lost 7 bases and the V segment lost 5 bases, leaving 3 bases of the junction unmatched. CDR3 in DNA: TGTGCCTGGGGAACAGGGGGTGGCTACACCTTC. As protein: CAWGTGGGYTF.

The V and J genes are TRBV19 and TRBJ2-2; possibly TRBD1 for D (5 bases). This CDR3 is 14 amino acids long. CDR1 and CDR2 (germline): LNHDA, SQIVND (reference sequence). Trimming left V 4 bases short and J 7 bases short, with 13 bases between. The CDR3 spells CASSNSGHGGELFF. The CDR3 DNA follows: TGTGCCAGTAGTAACTCAGGACACGGCGGGGAGCTGTTTTTT.

The J gene is TRBJ1-1, the V gene TRBV30; D not certain. CDR1 is GTSNPN, CDR2 SVGIG, per germline (reference sequence). This CDR3 has 14 amino acids. Trimming stripped 0 bases from V and 4 bases from J, with 12 bases between. In nucleotides, the CDR3 is TGTGCCTGGAGTGTCTCCCTGATGGCCACTGAAGCTTTCTTT. Translating gives CAWSVSLMATEAFF. Based on the CDR3 plus reference TRBV30 and TRBJ1-1, the full variable domain is SQTIHQWPATLVQPVGSPLSLECTVEGTSNPNLYWYRQAAGRGLQLLFYSVGIGQISSEVPQNLSASRPQDRQFILSSKKLLLSDSGFYLCAWSVSLMATEAFFGQGTRLTVV.

CDR3 sequence reads: CASSLGQRDGYTF. For the CDR3, the DNA is TGTGCCAGCAGCTTAGGCCAGCGGGATGGCTACACCTTC. The J gene is TRBJ1-2, the V gene TRBV7-9; D is unresolved. CDR1 is SEHNR, CDR2 FQNEAQ, per germline (reference sequence). The CDR3 contains 13 residues. V was shortened by 1 base and J by 6 bases, with 9 bases between the two germline ends.

The CDR3 DNA is TGTGCCAGCAGTTACCGTGACCGACTCTATGGCTACACCTTC. As protein: CASSYRDRLYGYTF. The chain is built from TRBV6-5 and TRBJ1-2, with no clear D. Per the germline V gene, CDR1 is MNHEY and CDR2 is SVGAGI. The ends were cut back, 2 bases at V and 4 bases at J, with 11 bases in the middle. The length of the CDR3 is 14 residues.

The chain joins TRBV30 to TRBJ1-1, with D possibly matching TRBD1 (6 bases). Germline-derived CDR1 and CDR2 are GTSNPN and SVGIG (reference sequence). V was shortened by 3 bases and J by 3 bases, with 17 bases between the two germline ends. This CDR3 spans 15 amino acids. As DNA, the CDR3 is TGTGCCTGGAGCGTTTGGCGGGGGGCGGACACTGAAGCTTTCTTT. Its protein is CAWSVWRGADTEAFF. The whole variable domain, remainder taken from reference TRBV30 and TRBJ1-1, is SQTIHQWPATLVQPVGSPLSLECTVEGTSNPNLYWYRQAAGRGLQLLFYSVGIGQISSEVPQNLSASRPQDRQFILSSKKLLLSDSGFYLCAWSVWRGADTEAFFGQGTRLTVV.

The rearrangement links TRBV5-6 to TRBJ2-5, with 7 bases identical to TRBD2. This CDR3 contains 13 residues. Trimming removed 1 base from V and 5 bases from J; junction bases left unmatched: 2. CDR1 and CDR2 (germline): SGHDT, YYEEEE. The CDR3 reads CASSLPGGETQYF. The CDR3 nucleotides are TGTGCCAGCAGCTTGCCCGGGGGGGAGACCCAGTACTTC.

This clone was counted a single time. J is TRBJ2-1 and V is TRBV5-8; 9 bases align to TRBD2. Looked up from germline, CDR1 is SGHTS and CDR2 is YDEGEE. The CDR3 has 16 amino acids. With V trimmed by 0 bases and J by 1 base, 2 bases remained unmatched. In DNA form, the CDR3 reads TGTGCCAGCAGCTTGGGTCTAGCGGGGTCCTACAATGAGCAGTTCTTC. Encoded protein: CASSLGLAGSYNEQFF.

The rearrangement uses TRBV2 and TRBJ1-1; maybe TRBD1 (5 bases). Germline V lookup: CDR1 SNHLY, CDR2 FYNNEI. The ends were cut back, 7 bases at V and 1 base at J, with 10 bases in the middle. The CDR3 is made up of 13 amino acids. The CDR3 here is CASTRQQNTEAFF. CDR3 coding DNA: TGTGCCAGCACCCGACAGCAGAACACTGAAGCTTTCTTT.

The chain carries TRBV6-5 and TRBJ1-1; 9 nucleotides line up with TRBD1. The length of the CDR3 is 14 residues. The V gene's germline CDR1 is MNHEY and CDR2 SVGAGI. Germline trimming cut 6 bases from V and 4 bases from J; bases unmatched to any gene: 6. The CDR3 protein is CASSQQTGGTEAFF. In nucleotides, the CDR3 is TGTGCCAGCAGCCAACAGACAGGGGGCACTGAAGCTTTCTTT.

The rearrangement joins TRBV7-6 to TRBJ1-5; weak D call: TRBD1 (5 bases). CDR1 and CDR2 from the germline V gene are SGHVS and FNYEAQ. CDR3 length: 13 amino acids. V was shortened by 5 bases and J by 4 bases, with 9 bases between the two germline ends. CDR3 loop: CASSRGGNQPQHF. As DNA, the CDR3 is TGTGCCAGCAGCCGGGGGGGAAATCAGCCCCAGCATTTT.

This chain connects TRBV4-1 to TRBJ2-3; D perhaps matches TRBD2 (7 bases). Germline assignment: CDR1 MGHRA and CDR2 YSYEKL. Deletions cut 4 bases from V and 5 bases from J, with 19 bases between. The CDR3 is 16 amino acids. In DNA, the CDR3 is TGCGCCAGCAGCCTCGACGGCGGGGGCCAGGGAGATACGCAGTATTTT. Translating gives CASSLDGGGQGDTQYF.

This chain links TRBV6-1 with TRBJ2-1; TRBD2 matches at 11 bases. Unmatched junction bases numbered 8, after V lost 3 bases and J lost 7 bases. Germline CDR1 reads MNHNS; CDR2 reads SASEGT. The CDR3 has 16 amino acids. In DNA form, the CDR3 reads TGTGCCAGCAGTGAGGCAGCTAGCGGGAGGTTGAATGAGCAGTTCTTC. This sequence encodes CASSEAASGRLNEQFF.

The chain is built from TRBV27 and TRBJ2-7; D unclear. Germline assignment: CDR1 MNHEY and CDR2 SMNVEV (reference sequence). Trimming took off 2 bases at V and 3 bases at J, with 14 bases between the two ends. CDR3 length: 15 amino acids. Written as DNA, the CDR3 is TGTGCCAGCAGTTTAAGGTCAGGATCCCTCTACGAGCAGTACTTC. Translated: CASSLRSGSLYEQYF.

This clone was seen a few times. The rearrangement links TRBV25-1 to TRBJ2-4; 7 positions agree with TRBD1. The CDR3 consists of 15 residues. The germline gives CDR1 MGHDK, CDR2 SYGVNS. V lost 0 bases to trimming and J lost 5 bases; unmatched junction nucleotides: 4. CDR3 region: CASSEYGQVQNIQYF. CDR3 nucleotides: TGTGCCAGCAGTGAATACGGACAGGTCCAAAACATTCAGTACTTC. Full variable domain (rest looked up from reference TRBV25-1 and TRBJ2-4): EADIYQTPRYLVIGTGKKITLECSQTMGHDKMYWYQQDPGMELHLIHYSYGVNSTEKGDLSSESTVSRIRTEHFPLTLESARPSHTSQYLCASSEYGQVQNIQYFGAGTRLSVL.

The chain links TRBV7-2 to TRBJ2-7; D may be TRBD2 (5 bases). Germline CDR1 reads SGHTA; CDR2 reads FQGNSA. The CDR3 is 13 residues long. The V and J ends lost 8 bases and 7 bases respectively, with 18 bases between them. The CDR3 DNA is TGTGCCAGCTTAGCCTTCTCAACGGGAGAGCAGTACTTC. Translating gives CASLAFSTGEQYF.

This chain connects TRBV19 to TRBJ1-1; 7 bases are a match to TRBD1. Germline-derived CDR1 and CDR2 are LNHDA and SQIVND (reference sequence). The V segment lost 8 bases and the J segment 1 base; nucleotides outside the gene matches: 4. The CDR3 totals 13 residues. Here the CDR3 reads CASEGAPNTEAFF. CDR3 sequence (DNA): TGTGCCAGTGAGGGGGCGCCGAACACTGAAGCTTTCTTT.

The chain uses TRBV5-6 and TRBJ2-3; 11 bases are shared with TRBD1. CDR3 size: 15 residues. V lost 4 bases to trimming and J lost 7 bases; unmatched junction nucleotides: 8. CDR1 is SGHDT and CDR2 is YYEEEE in the germline V gene. CDR3 region: CASSGGGTGGHTQYF. The DNA for the CDR3 is TGTGCCAGCAGCGGGGGAGGGACAGGGGGACATACGCAGTATTTT.

The CDR3: CASSAGPGTATEAFF. The CDR3 bases are TGTGCCAGCAGCGCGGGCCCGGGGACAGCCACTGAAGCTTTCTTT. The rearrangement uses TRBV5-4 and TRBJ1-1; 7 nucleotides align to TRBD1. V lost 4 bases and J lost 4; bases outside the gene matches: 10. Germline assignment: CDR1 SGHNT and CDR2 YYREEE (reference sequence). This CDR3 is built from 15 residues.

The genes are TRBV19 and TRBJ2-7, with 11 bases identical to TRBD1. Germline values: CDR1 LNHDA, CDR2 SQIVND (reference sequence). The J segment lost 8 bases and the V segment lost 6 bases, leaving 12 bases of the junction unmatched. This CDR3 spans 15 amino acids. The CDR3 sequence is CASSLGQGANFKQYF. The DNA of the CDR3 is TGTGCCAGTAGCCTTGGACAGGGGGCGAACTTCAAGCAGTACTTC.

The chain is built from TRBV11-2 and TRBJ2-3; D might be TRBD1 (6 bases). Germline CDR1 SGHAT, CDR2 FQNNGV. Trimming removed 5 bases at V and 1 base at J, with 13 bases between. This CDR3 spans 15 amino acids. CDR3 DNA: TGTGCCAGCAGCCTTGGGACACCCCGCACAGATACGCAGTATTTT. Its protein product is CASSLGTPRTDTQYF.